This T cell receptor (beta chain) was captured by sequencing in a study of blood T cell repertoires in COVID-19. Looking at the study overall: The origin of the acute and convalescent COVID-19 samples was the United States, Italy and Spain. PBMCs, B-cell-depleted T cells, or T cells were the source of the cDNA or gDNA that made up the material.

Individuals aged 18 to 89 years were recruited from 24 US areas. Self-reported history from a screening survey and questionnaire set each donor's cohort. J gave up 1 base and V 2 bases, and 4 bases lay outside the gene matches. The CDR3 totals 17 residues. The germline V gene has CDR1 SGHNT and CDR2 YENEEA. Data came from immunoSEQ multiplex PCR; TCRdb stores just in-frame clones and leaves some out. The sample lists fewer than 350,000 clones, 75% to 90% occurring once. The receptor comes from a woman in her forties or fifties who had recovered from COVID-19. Input material: PBMCs or T cells enriched from blood (not recorded which). The rearrangement joins TRBV11-3 to TRBJ2-2; 10 bases line up with TRBD1. CDR3 sequence (DNA): TGTGCCAGCAGCTTATGGGACAGGGGACAGAACACCGGGGAGCTGTTTTTT. It translates to CASSLWDRGQNTGELFF.